This TCR beta chain appears in the sequencing data of a study of blood T cells in healthy people across ages. This clonotype was seen more than once but under ten times. Its antigen is not identified. Regarding the study as a whole: Getting older went along with TCR beta diversity per million T cells dropping roughly linearly. Versus aged donors, long-lived donors had higher diversity and more naive CD4+ cells.

The authors ran a second PCR of about 6 to 11 cycles using a sample-barcoded 5' primer and a J-beta primer mix. TCRdb reanalysed the 5' RACE reads using MiXCR and keeps one entry per CDR3 protein. The repertoire consists of 1,100,000 or so distinct CDR3 sequences, with under 45% occurring once and the leading ten covering 18%. The clonotype originates from a woman in her sixties in good health. Material: blood.

The DNA of the CDR3 is TGCGCCAGCAGCTTGGCCGGCTACCCGTCCTACAATGAGCAGTTCTTC. It yields the protein CASSLAGYPSYNEQFF. The chain couples TRBV5-1 to TRBJ2-1, with no clear D. The CDR3 runs to 16 residues. The germline V and J ends were trimmed by 0 bases and 1 base, with 11 bases remaining between them. Germline CDR1 SGHRS, CDR2 YFSETQ. The whole variable domain, filled in from reference TRBV5-1 and TRBJ2-1, reads KAGVTQTPRYLIKTRGQQVTLSCSPISGHRSVSWYQQTPGQGLQFLFEYFSETQRNKGNFPGRFSGRQFSNSRSEMNVSTLELGDSALYLCASSLAGYPSYNEQFFGPGTRLTVL.